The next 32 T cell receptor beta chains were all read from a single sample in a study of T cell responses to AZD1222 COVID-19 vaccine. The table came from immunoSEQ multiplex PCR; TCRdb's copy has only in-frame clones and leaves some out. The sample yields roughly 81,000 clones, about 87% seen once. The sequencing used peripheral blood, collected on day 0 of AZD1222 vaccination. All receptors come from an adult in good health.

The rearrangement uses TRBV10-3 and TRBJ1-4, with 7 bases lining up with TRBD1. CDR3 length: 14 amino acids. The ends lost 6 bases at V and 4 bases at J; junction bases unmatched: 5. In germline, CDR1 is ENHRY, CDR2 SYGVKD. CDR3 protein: CAIREGQLNEKLFF. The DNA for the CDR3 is TGTGCCATCAGAGAGGGACAGCTTAATGAAAAACTGTTTTTT.

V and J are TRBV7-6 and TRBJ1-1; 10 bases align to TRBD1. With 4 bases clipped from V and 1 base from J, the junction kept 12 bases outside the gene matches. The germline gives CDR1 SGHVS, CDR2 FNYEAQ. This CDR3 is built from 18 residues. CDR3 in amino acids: CASSSQSGQGIRNTEAFF. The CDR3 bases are TGTGCCAGCAGCTCTCAGTCGGGACAGGGGATTCGGAACACTGAAGCTTTCTTT.

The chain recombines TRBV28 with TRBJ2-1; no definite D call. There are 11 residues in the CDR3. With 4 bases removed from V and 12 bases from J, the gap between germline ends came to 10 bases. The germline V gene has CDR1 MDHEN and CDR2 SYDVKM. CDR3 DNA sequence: TGTGCCAGCAGTTCTACGGTGTCGCAGTTCTTC. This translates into CASSSTVSQFF.

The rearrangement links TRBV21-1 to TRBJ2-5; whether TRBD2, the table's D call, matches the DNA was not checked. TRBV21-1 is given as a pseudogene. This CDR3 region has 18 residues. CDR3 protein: CASSNLVPLADPQETQYF. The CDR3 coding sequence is TGTGCCAGCAGCAATCTGGTCCCCCTAGCGGATCCCCAAGAGACCCAGTACTTC.

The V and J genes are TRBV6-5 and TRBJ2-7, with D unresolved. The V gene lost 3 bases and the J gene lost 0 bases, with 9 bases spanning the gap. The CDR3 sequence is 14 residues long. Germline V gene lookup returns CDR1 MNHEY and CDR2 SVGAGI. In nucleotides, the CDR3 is TGTGCCAGCAGTTATGGCGCGTACTCCTACGAGCAGTACTTC. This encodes CASSYGAYSYEQYF.

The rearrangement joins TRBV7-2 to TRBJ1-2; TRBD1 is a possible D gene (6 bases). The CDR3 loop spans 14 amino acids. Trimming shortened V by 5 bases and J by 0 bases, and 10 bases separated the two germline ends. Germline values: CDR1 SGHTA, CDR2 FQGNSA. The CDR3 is CASSTRTANYGYTF. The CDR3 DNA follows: TGTGCCAGCAGCACCCGGACAGCTAACTATGGCTACACCTTC.

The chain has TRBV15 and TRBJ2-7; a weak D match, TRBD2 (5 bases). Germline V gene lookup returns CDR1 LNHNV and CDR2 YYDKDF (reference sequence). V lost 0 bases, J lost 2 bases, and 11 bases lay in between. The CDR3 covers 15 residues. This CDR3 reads CATSRDNQRAYEQYF. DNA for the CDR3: TGTGCCACCAGCAGAGATAATCAGAGGGCCTACGAGCAGTACTTC.

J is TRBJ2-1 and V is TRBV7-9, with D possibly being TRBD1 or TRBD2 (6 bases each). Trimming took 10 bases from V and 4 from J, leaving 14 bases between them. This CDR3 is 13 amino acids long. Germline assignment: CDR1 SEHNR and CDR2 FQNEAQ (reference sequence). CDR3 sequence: CATGRGRYNEQFF. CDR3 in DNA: TGTGCCACCGGCCGGGGGCGGTACAATGAGCAGTTCTTC.

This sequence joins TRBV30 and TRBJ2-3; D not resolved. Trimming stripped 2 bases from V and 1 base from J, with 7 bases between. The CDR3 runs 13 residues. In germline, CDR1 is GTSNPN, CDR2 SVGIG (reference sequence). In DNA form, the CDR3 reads TGTGCCTGGAGTATAAAGGGCACAGATACGCAGTATTTT. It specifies CAWSIKGTDTQYF.

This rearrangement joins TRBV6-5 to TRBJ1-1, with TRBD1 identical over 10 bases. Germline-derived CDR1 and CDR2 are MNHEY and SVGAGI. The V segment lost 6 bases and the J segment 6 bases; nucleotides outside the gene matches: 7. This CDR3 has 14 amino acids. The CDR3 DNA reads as TGTGCCAGCAGCTCCCGGGACAGGGGCTCTGAAGCTTTCTTT. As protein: CASSSRDRGSEAFF.

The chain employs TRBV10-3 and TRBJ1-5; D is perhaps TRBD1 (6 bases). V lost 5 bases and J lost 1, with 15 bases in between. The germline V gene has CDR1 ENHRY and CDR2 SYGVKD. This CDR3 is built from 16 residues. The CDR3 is CAISRMGALSNQPQHF. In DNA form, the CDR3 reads TGTGCCATCAGTCGGATGGGGGCGCTGAGCAATCAGCCCCAGCATTTT.

The CDR3, as DNA: TGTGCCAGCAGTTTGATGGGACAAATGAACACTGAAGCTTTCTTT. Translating gives CASSLMGQMNTEAFF. This chain links TRBV7-8 with TRBJ1-1; a possible D gene is TRBD1 (6 bases). V was pared by 6 bases and J by 0 bases, with 14 bases between. The CDR3 runs to 15 residues. Germline CDR1 SGHVS, CDR2 FQNEAQ.

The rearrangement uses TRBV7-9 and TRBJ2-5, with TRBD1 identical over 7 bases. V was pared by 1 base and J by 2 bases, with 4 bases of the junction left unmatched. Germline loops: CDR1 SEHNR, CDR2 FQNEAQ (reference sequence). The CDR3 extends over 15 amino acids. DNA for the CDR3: TGTGCCAGCAGCTTAGGACAGGGTTATCAAGAGACCCAGTACTTC. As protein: CASSLGQGYQETQYF.

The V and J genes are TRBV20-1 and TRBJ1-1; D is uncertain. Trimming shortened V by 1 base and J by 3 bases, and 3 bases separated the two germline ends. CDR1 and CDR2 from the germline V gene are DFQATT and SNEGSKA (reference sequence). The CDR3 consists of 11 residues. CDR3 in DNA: TGCAGTGCTAGAGTGGACACTGAAGCTTTCTTT. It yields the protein CSARVDTEAFF.

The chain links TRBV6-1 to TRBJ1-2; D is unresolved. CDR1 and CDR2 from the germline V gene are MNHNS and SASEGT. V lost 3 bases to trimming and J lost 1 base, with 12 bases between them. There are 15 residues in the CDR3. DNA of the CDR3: TGTGCCAGCAGTGACGTTTTTGGCGGTAACTATGGCTACACCTTC. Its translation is CASSDVFGGNYGYTF.

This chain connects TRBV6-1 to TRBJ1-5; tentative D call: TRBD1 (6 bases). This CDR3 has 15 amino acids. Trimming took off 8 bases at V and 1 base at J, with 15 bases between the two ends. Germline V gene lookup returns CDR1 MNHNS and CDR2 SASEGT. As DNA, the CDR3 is TGTGCCAGCTCAACAGGACAGCTGAGCAATCAGCCCCAGCATTTT. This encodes CASSTGQLSNQPQHF.

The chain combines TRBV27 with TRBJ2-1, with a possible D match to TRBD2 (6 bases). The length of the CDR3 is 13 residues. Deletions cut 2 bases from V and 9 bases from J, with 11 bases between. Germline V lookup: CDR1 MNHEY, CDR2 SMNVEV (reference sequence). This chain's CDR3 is CASSLTGSGEQFF. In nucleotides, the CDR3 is TGTGCCAGCAGTTTAACCGGGAGCGGTGAGCAGTTCTTC.

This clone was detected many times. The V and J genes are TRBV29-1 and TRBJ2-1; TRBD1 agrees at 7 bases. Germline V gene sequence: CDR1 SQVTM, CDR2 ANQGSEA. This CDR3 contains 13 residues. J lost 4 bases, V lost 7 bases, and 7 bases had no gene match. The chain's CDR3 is CSAGQALYNEQFF. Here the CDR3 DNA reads TGCAGCGCTGGACAGGCCCTTTACAATGAGCAGTTCTTC.

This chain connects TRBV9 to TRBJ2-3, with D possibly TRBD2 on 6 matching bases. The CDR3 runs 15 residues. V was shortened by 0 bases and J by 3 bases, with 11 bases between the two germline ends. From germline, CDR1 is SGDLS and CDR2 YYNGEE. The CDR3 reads CASSVGLAVTDTQYF. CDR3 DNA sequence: TGTGCCAGCAGCGTAGGCTTAGCGGTAACAGATACGCAGTATTTT.

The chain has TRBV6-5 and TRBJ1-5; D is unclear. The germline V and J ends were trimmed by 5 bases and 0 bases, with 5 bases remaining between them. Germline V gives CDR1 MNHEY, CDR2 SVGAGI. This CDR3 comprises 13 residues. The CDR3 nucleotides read TGTGCCAGCAGTCGCCTTAGCAATCAGCCCCAGCATTTT. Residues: CASSRLSNQPQHF.

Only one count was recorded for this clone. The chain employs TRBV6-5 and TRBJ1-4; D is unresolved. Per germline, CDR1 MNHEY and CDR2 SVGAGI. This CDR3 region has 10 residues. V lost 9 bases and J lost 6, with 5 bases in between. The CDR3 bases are TGTGCCAGTTACTATGAAAAACTGTTTTTT. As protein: CASYYEKLFF.

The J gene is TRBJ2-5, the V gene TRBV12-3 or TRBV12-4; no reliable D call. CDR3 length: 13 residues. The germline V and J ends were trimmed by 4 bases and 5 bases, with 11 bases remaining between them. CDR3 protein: CASSSLAQETQYF. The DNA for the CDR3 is TGTGCCAGCAGTTCTCTGGCCCAGGAGACCCAGTACTTC.

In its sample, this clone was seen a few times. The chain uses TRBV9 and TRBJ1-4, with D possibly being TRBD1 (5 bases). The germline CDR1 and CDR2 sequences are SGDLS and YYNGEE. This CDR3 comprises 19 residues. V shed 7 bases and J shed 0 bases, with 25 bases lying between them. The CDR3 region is CASHTRYVGRQPTNEKLFF. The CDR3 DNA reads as TGTGCCAGCCACACCCGATATGTGGGGAGACAGCCAACTAATGAAAAACTGTTTTTT.

CDR3: CASRGDARGISSYNEQFF. CDR3 bases: TGTGCCAGCAGAGGGGACGCCCGGGGGATCAGCTCCTACAATGAGCAGTTCTTC. The V call is TRBV2, the J call TRBJ2-1; D is perhaps TRBD2 (6 bases). The CDR3 contains 18 residues. Per the germline V gene, CDR1 is SNHLY and CDR2 is FYNNEI. Trimming stripped 6 bases from V and 0 bases from J, with 21 bases between.

CDR3 DNA sequence: TGTGCCAGCAGCGTAGATCAGGGTCAAGGCTACACCTTC. Translation: CASSVDQGQGYTF. The V call is TRBV9, the J call TRBJ1-2, with D tentatively TRBD1 (5 bases). V gave up 0 bases and J gave up 8 bases, with 11 bases separating them. Germline V lookup: CDR1 SGDLS, CDR2 YYNGEE. The CDR3 has 13 amino acids.

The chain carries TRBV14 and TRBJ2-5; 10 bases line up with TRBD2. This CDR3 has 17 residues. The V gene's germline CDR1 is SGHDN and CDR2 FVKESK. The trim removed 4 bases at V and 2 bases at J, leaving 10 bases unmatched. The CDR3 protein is CASSRYSGTSVQETQYF. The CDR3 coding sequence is TGTGCCAGCAGCCGATACTCCGGGACTAGCGTACAAGAGACCCAGTACTTC.

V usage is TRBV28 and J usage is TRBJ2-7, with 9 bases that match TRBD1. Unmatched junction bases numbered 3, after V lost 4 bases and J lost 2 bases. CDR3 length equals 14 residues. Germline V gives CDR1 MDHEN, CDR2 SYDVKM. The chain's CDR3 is CASSYGTGTYEQYF. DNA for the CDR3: TGTGCCAGCAGTTACGGGACAGGGACCTACGAGCAGTACTTC.

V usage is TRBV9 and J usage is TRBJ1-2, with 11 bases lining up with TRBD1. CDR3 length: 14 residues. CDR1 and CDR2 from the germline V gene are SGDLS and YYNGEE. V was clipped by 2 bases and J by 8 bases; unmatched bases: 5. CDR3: CASSVARTGGGYTF. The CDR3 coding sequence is TGTGCCAGCAGCGTGGCGCGGACAGGGGGCGGCTACACCTTC.

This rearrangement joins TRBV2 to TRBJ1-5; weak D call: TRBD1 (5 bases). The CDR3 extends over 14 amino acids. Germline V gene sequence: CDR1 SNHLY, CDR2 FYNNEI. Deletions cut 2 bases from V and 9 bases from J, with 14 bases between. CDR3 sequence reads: CASSEREGKAPQHF. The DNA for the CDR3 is TGTGCCAGCAGTGAACGGGAGGGGAAGGCGCCCCAGCATTTT.

The CDR3 loop is CASSLGASGRREQFF. CDR3 sequence (DNA): TGTGCCAGCAGCTTAGGGGCTAGCGGGAGGCGGGAGCAGTTCTTC. The rearrangement uses TRBV7-8 and TRBJ2-1, with 11 bases fitting TRBD2. Germline V gene lookup returns CDR1 SGHVS and CDR2 FQNEAQ. Trimming at V came to 1 base and at J to 10 bases, leaving 6 bases not matched to a gene. The CDR3 runs to 15 residues.

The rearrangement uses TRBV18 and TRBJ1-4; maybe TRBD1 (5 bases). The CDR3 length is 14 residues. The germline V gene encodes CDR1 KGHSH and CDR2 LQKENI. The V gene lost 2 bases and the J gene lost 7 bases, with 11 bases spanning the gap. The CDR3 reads CASSPTGGAEKLFF. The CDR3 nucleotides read TGTGCCAGCTCACCAACGGGGGGTGCTGAAAAACTGTTTTTT.

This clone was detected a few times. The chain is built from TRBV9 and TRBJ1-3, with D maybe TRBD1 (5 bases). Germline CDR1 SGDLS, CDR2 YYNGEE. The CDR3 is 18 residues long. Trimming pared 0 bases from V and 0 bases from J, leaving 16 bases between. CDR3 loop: CASSVEPAGLDSGNTIYF. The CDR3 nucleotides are TGTGCCAGCAGCGTAGAACCCGCGGGGCTGGACTCTGGAAACACCATATATTTT.